This entry concerns a single TCR beta chain. The data originate from a study of shared clonotypes between healthy human individuals. Sequencing used immunoSEQ multiplex PCR; TCRdb keeps in-frame clones, though not all of them. The table shows 1.4 million to 1.5 million clones, with about 96% occurring only once. The CDR3 is 17 amino acids. The germline V gene has CDR1 SGHTA and CDR2 FQGNSA. Trimming removed 3 bases at V and 2 bases at J, with 18 bases between. The clonotype was recovered from a young man in good health. Source material: naive CD4+ T cells sorted from blood. The subset: CD45RA+ positively selected. V is TRBV7-2 and J is TRBJ2-3; tentatively, D is TRBD1 or TRBD2 (5 bases each). The CDR3 bases are TGTGCCAGCAGCTTCGGAGGTTGGGGCAGGGACACAGATACGCAGTATTTT. Translating it yields CASSFGGWGRDTDTQYF.